Here is one TCR beta chain with its context. The germline V and J ends were trimmed by 6 bases and 6 bases, with 17 bases remaining between them. The CDR3 runs to 15 residues. The data were obtained in a study of CD8+CD57+ T cells in acquired aplastic anemia. Genomic DNA served as template for TCR beta VDJ and CDR3 profiling. TCRdb reprocessed the reads with MiXCR, giving one entry per CDR3 protein. The sample has hundreds of thousands of distinct CDR3 sequences, just under 70% seen once. The clonotype originates from a human donor in good health, serving as a control. Sequenced input: sorted CD4+, CD8+, or CD8+CD57+ T cells (not recorded which) from PBMCs. The chain combines TRBV12-3 or TRBV12-4 with TRBJ2-2; no definite D call. As DNA, the CDR3 is TGTGCCAGCAGCCCGACCGGACCTCCCGCCGGGGAGCTGTTTTTT. It encodes CASSPTGPPAGELFF.